These 32 T cell receptor beta chains originate from one sample sequenced in a study of cytomegalovirus exposure and HLA in healthy donors. It was with 60 Vbeta and 13 Jbeta primers that the PCR ran. Clones were read by immunoSEQ multiplex PCR, and TCRdb kept only the in-frame ones, dropping some. Here the sample spans roughly 160,000 clones, roughly 80% being singletons. The sample comprised PBMCs. The receptors were sampled from a woman in her twenties or thirties in good health and CMV-seropositive.

V and J are TRBV11-3 and TRBJ2-7; the D gene is possibly TRBD2 (6 bases). The CDR3 totals 14 residues. Trimming removed 2 bases from V and 4 bases from J, with 12 bases in between. Germline values: CDR1 SGHNT, CDR2 YENEEA. CDR3 DNA sequence: TGTGCCAGCAGCTTACGAGGGGAGGCGTACGAGCAGTACTTC. Protein sequence: CASSLRGEAYEQYF.

The V gene is TRBV7-9, the J gene TRBJ2-1; 7 positions match TRBD1. This CDR3 comprises 15 residues. Germline V lookup: CDR1 SEHNR, CDR2 FQNEAQ (reference sequence). V was pared by 5 bases and J by 0 bases, with 4 bases of the junction left unmatched. The CDR3 is CASSQTGSSYNEQFF. CDR3 bases: TGTGCCAGCAGCCAGACAGGGTCCTCCTACAATGAGCAGTTCTTC.

This chain connects TRBV7-9 to TRBJ1-1; 7 bases are a match to TRBD1. Germline CDR1 reads SEHNR; CDR2 reads FQNEAQ (reference sequence). Losses at the gene ends were 3 bases for V and 1 base for J; bases not matched to a gene: 2. The CDR3 has 14 residues. The CDR3 reads CASSFQGGNTEAFF. The DNA for the CDR3 is TGTGCCAGCAGCTTTCAGGGGGGGAACACTGAAGCTTTCTTT.

The chain is built from TRBV18 and TRBJ2-2; TRBD1 is a possible D gene (6 bases). Germline CDR1 is KGHSH and CDR2 is LQKENI. This CDR3 contains 15 residues. The V gene lost 3 bases and the J gene lost 4 bases, with 12 bases spanning the gap. The CDR3 DNA sequence: TGTGCCAGCTCACCCGACAGGTCTGGCACCGGGGAGCTGTTTTTT. Amino acid sequence: CASSPDRSGTGELFF. The variable domain in full, completed from reference TRBV18 and TRBJ2-2, reads NAGVMQNPRHLVRRRGQEARLRCSPMKGHSHVYWYRQLPEEGLKFMVYLQKENIIDESGMPKERFSAEFPKEGPSILRIQQVVRGDSAAYFCASSPDRSGTGELFFGEGSRLTVL.

This chain joins TRBV2 and TRBJ1-5; D may be TRBD1 (6 bases). Germline CDR1 SNHLY, CDR2 FYNNEI. The CDR3 is 14 residues long. The V and J ends lost 4 bases and 0 bases respectively, with 7 bases between them. The DNA for the CDR3 is TGTGCCAGCAGTGGACAGGATAGCAATCAGCCCCAGCATTTT. Residues: CASSGQDSNQPQHF. The whole variable domain, remainder taken from reference TRBV2 and TRBJ1-5, is EPEVTQTPSHQVTQMGQEVILRCVPISNHLYFYWYRQILGQKVEFLVSFYNNEISEKSEIFDDQFSVERPDGSNFTLKIRSTKLEDSAMYFCASSGQDSNQPQHFGDGTRLSIL.

This sequence joins TRBV6-5 and TRBJ1-4; 8 bases align to TRBD1. After removal of 10 bases from V and 8 bases from J, the junction contained 12 bases not matched to a gene. Germline V CDR1 and CDR2: MNHEY, SVGAGI. This CDR3 has 14 residues. The DNA for the CDR3 is TGTGCCACAGCCTGGGGGACAGGCATGGAAAAACTGTTTTTT. Translated: CATAWGTGMEKLFF.

The chain uses TRBV10-2 and TRBJ1-2; 7 bases are a match to TRBD1. Germline V CDR1 and CDR2: WSHSY, SAAADI. The CDR3 covers 14 residues. The V segment lost 5 bases and the J segment 3 bases; nucleotides outside the gene matches: 6. This chain's CDR3 is CASSRDREYYGYTF. CDR3 sequence (DNA): TGCGCCAGCAGTAGAGACAGGGAATACTATGGCTACACCTTC.

The chain uses TRBV6-1 and TRBJ1-5, with TRBD1 as a possible D gene (5 bases). The CDR3 consists of 14 residues. The V end was cut by 11 bases, the J end by 3 bases, with 17 bases between. Germline V lookup: CDR1 MNHNS, CDR2 SASEGT. The CDR3 here is CAGLRGGTNQPQHF. The CDR3 nucleotides are TGTGCCGGTCTAAGGGGAGGGACCAATCAGCCCCAGCATTTT.

This chain uses TRBV4-3 with TRBJ1-2, with a possible D match to TRBD1 (5 bases). Per the germline V gene, CDR1 is LGHNA and CDR2 is YSLEER. The CDR3 is 16 residues long. Trimming cost V 0 bases and J 5 bases, with 16 bases left between them. CDR3 nucleotide sequence: TGCGCCAGCAGCCAAGATTCCCGGGGGATTTTTTATGGCTACACCTTC. This encodes CASSQDSRGIFYGYTF.

The chain uses TRBV6-5 and TRBJ2-7; perhaps TRBD1 as D (7 bases). Trimming removed 6 bases at V and 2 bases at J, with 14 bases between. Germline CDR1 MNHEY, CDR2 SVGAGI. The CDR3 consists of 14 residues. Here the CDR3 DNA reads TGTGCCAGCAGCCAAACAGGGGAGGCCTACGAGCAGTACTTC. This codes for CASSQTGEAYEQYF.

V is TRBV29-1 and J is TRBJ1-3, with D possibly matching TRBD1 (6 bases). V dropped 6 bases and J dropped 5 bases, with 11 bases sitting between them. Germline loops: CDR1 SQVTM, CDR2 ANQGSEA. The CDR3 runs to 12 residues. CDR3 sequence (DNA): TGCAGCGTCCTGACAGGACGAAACACCATATATTTT. It specifies CSVLTGRNTIYF.

Only a few counts were recorded for this clone. Likely a read error: the CDR3 ends without its conserved phenylalanine or tryptophan. Because the CDR3's place on the DNA is in doubt, the DNA is left out and the CDR3 is given as listed by TCRdb. The chain employs TRBV10-3 and TRBJ2-7; TRBD1 was called by the table and not checked on the DNA. Inclusive of both ends, the CDR3 amounts to 12 amino acids. CDR1 is ENHRY and CDR2 is SYGVKD in the germline V gene. CDR3 amino acids: CAISETTFDRLI.

The V call is TRBV5-5, the J call TRBJ2-7; D might be TRBD1 (6 bases). This CDR3 has 14 residues. The germline V gene has CDR1 SGHKS and CDR2 YYEKEE (reference sequence). V was pared by 2 bases and J by 6 bases, with 15 bases between. For the CDR3, the DNA is TGTGCCAGCAGCTTTAGCCCAGGGGCGGGCGAGCAGTACTTC. Translating it yields CASSFSPGAGEQYF. The whole variable domain, remainder taken from reference TRBV5-5 and TRBJ2-7, is DAGVTQSPTHLIKTRGQQVTLRCSPISGHKSVSWYQQVLGQGPQFIFQYYEKEERGRGNFPDRFSARQFPNYSSELNVNALLLGDSALYLCASSFSPGAGEQYFGPGTRLTVT.

The CDR3 is CASSQEGRGQGYTF. The CDR3 coding sequence is TGTGCCAGCAGCCAAGAGGGCAGGGGACAAGGCTACACCTTC. The V and J genes are TRBV4-2 and TRBJ1-2; a possible D gene is TRBD1 (6 bases). Trimming took 0 bases from V and 8 from J, leaving 13 bases between them. The V gene's germline CDR1 is LGHNA and CDR2 YNFKEQ. The CDR3 sequence is 14 residues long.

V usage is TRBV7-2 and J usage is TRBJ1-2, with TRBD1 matching over 10 bases. Germline CDR1 is SGHTA and CDR2 is FQGNSA. The ends lost 4 bases at V and 8 bases at J; junction bases unmatched: 4. There are 13 residues in the CDR3. The CDR3 coding sequence is TGTGCCAGCAGCTACGGGACAGGGGACGGCTACACCTTC. Translating it yields CASSYGTGDGYTF.

The rearrangement joins TRBV29-1 to TRBJ2-1; D is unresolved. The germline V and J ends were trimmed by 3 bases and 5 bases, with 11 bases remaining between them. Per the germline V gene, CDR1 is SQVTM and CDR2 is ANQGSEA. The CDR3 has 13 amino acids. In DNA form, the CDR3 reads TGCAGCGTTGAGAAATGGGCAGACAATGAGCAGTTCTTC. Protein product: CSVEKWADNEQFF.

The chain recombines TRBV5-1 with TRBJ2-5, with 10 bases that match TRBD2. The CDR3 sequence is 14 residues long. Germline assignment: CDR1 SGHRS and CDR2 YFSETQ. V was clipped by 6 bases and J by 1 base; unmatched bases: 3. Here the CDR3 DNA reads TGCGCCAGCAAGGTAGCGGGGGGCCAAGAGACCCAGTACTTC. Translation: CASKVAGGQETQYF.

The J gene is TRBJ1-5, the V gene TRBV2; 12 bases map to TRBD1. Trimming took 11 bases from V and 7 from J; bases not matched to a gene: 12. The CDR3 spans 15 residues. Per germline, CDR1 SNHLY and CDR2 FYNNEI. This chain's CDR3 is CASSGTGGSLQPQHF. CDR3 in DNA: TGTGCCTCCTCCGGGACAGGGGGCAGTTTACAGCCCCAGCATTTT.

The chain carries TRBV5-1 and TRBJ1-3, with unresolved D. Germline V gene lookup returns CDR1 SGHRS and CDR2 YFSETQ. This CDR3 region has 15 residues. Trimming cost V 3 bases and J 1 base, with 11 bases left between them. CDR3 bases: TGCGCCAGCAGCTACCGCGACGGGTCTGGAAACACCATATATTTT. This translates into CASSYRDGSGNTIYF.

The genes are TRBV5-1 and TRBJ2-3; D is undetermined. With 0 bases removed from V and 4 bases from J, the gap between germline ends came to 9 bases. The CDR3 contains 14 residues. The germline CDR1 and CDR2 sequences are SGHRS and YFSETQ. CDR3 DNA: TGCGCCAGCAGCTTGGCCCCCCGGGCAGATACGCAGTATTTT. Translation gives CASSLAPRADTQYF. Full variable domain (remainder filled in from reference TRBV5-1 and TRBJ2-3): KAGVTQTPRYLIKTRGQQVTLSCSPISGHRSVSWYQQTPGQGLQFLFEYFSETQRNKGNFPGRFSGRQFSNSRSEMNVSTLELGDSALYLCASSLAPRADTQYFGPGTRLTVL.

The chain recombines TRBV5-1 with TRBJ2-3, with 7 bases identical to TRBD1. Trimming removed 2 bases from V and 0 bases from J; junction bases left unmatched: 9. The CDR3 covers 17 residues. Germline CDR1 is SGHRS and CDR2 is YFSETQ. Here the CDR3 reads CASSFMPGGPSTDTQYF. Written as DNA, the CDR3 is TGCGCCAGCAGCTTCATGCCAGGGGGACCTAGCACAGATACGCAGTATTTT. Variable domain in full (rest from reference TRBV5-1 and TRBJ2-3): KAGVTQTPRYLIKTRGQQVTLSCSPISGHRSVSWYQQTPGQGLQFLFEYFSETQRNKGNFPGRFSGRQFSNSRSEMNVSTLELGDSALYLCASSFMPGGPSTDTQYFGPGTRLTVL.

The V and J genes are TRBV4-2 and TRBJ2-7; D gene ambiguous. This CDR3 is 15 amino acids long. Deletions cut 0 bases from V and 1 base from J, with 10 bases between. The germline CDR1 and CDR2 sequences are LGHNA and YNFKEQ. As DNA, the CDR3 is TGTGCCAGCAGCCAAGAGGGCCAGCCATCCTACGAGCAGTACTTC. Its translation is CASSQEGQPSYEQYF.

The J gene is TRBJ2-5, the V gene TRBV12-5, with D unclear. CDR3 size: 13 residues. Germline loops: CDR1 LGHNT, CDR2 FRNRAP. V was trimmed by 1 base and J by 3 bases, leaving 6 bases between them. The CDR3 here is CASGLGVKETQYF. The CDR3, as DNA: TGTGCTAGTGGTTTGGGCGTAAAAGAGACCCAGTACTTC. The variable domain in full, completed from reference TRBV12-5 and TRBJ2-5, reads DARVTQTPRHKVTEMGQEVTMRCQPILGHNTVFWYRQTMMQGLELLAYFRNRAPLDDSGMPKDRFSAEMPDATLATLKIQPSEPRDSAVYFCASGLGVKETQYFGPGTRLLVL.

This chain joins TRBV7-2 and TRBJ2-1, with D uncertain. This CDR3 is built from 13 residues. Trimming took 3 bases from V and 10 from J, leaving 13 bases between them. Germline lookup yields CDR1 SGHTA and CDR2 FQGNSA. The CDR3 DNA sequence: TGTGCCAGCAGCTTTGGTCGGGTCGGGGAGCAGTTCTTC. Amino acids: CASSFGRVGEQFF.

The CDR3 region has the DNA TGCGCCAGCAGCCAAGCTAGTTCATACACGCAGTATTTT. Protein: CASSQASSYTQYF. The chain uses TRBV4-1 and TRBJ2-3; D is uncertain. CDR1 MGHRA and CDR2 YSYEKL come from the germline V gene. The ends were cut back, 1 base at V and 9 bases at J, with 11 bases in the middle. CDR3 length: 13 residues.

This clone was seen only once. This chain links TRBV18 with TRBJ1-1; D is undetermined. The germline CDR1 and CDR2 sequences are KGHSH and LQKENI. This CDR3 is built from 14 residues. V gave up 4 bases and J gave up 4 bases, with 13 bases separating them. CDR3 coding DNA: TGTGCCAGCTCACTCCAAGAGGGTTTCACTGAAGCTTTCTTT. Translated: CASSLQEGFTEAFF.

This chain uses TRBV6-6 with TRBJ2-6; TRBD1 agrees at 9 bases. The CDR3 length is 16 residues. Germline CDR1 reads MNHNY; CDR2 reads SVGAGI (reference sequence). V dropped 4 bases and J dropped 4; count of bases not matched to a gene: 5. CDR3 DNA: TGTGCCAGCAGTTTCACAGGGGGCGTCGGGGCCAACGTCCTGACTTTC. Translated: CASSFTGGVGANVLTF.

The chain links TRBV4-3 to TRBJ2-7; TRBD1 matches at 7 bases. The CDR3 is 15 residues long. V lost 3 bases and J lost 0; bases outside the gene matches: 5. Per germline, CDR1 LGHNA and CDR2 YSLEER. The CDR3 here is CASSQAGTVSYEQYF. CDR3 sequence (DNA): TGCGCCAGCAGCCAGGCCGGGACAGTCTCCTACGAGCAGTACTTC.

V is TRBV11-1 and J is TRBJ2-1, with a possible D match to TRBD1 (5 bases). V lost 6 bases to trimming and J lost 1 base, with 10 bases between them. The CDR3 consists of 14 residues. The germline V gene has CDR1 SGHAT and CDR2 FQDESV (reference sequence). CDR3 DNA: TGTGCCAGCAGAAGGGGTTCGTCCTACAATGAGCAGTTCTTC. Its translation: CASRRGSSYNEQFF. Full variable domain (remainder filled in from reference TRBV11-1 and TRBJ2-1): EAEVAQSPRYKITEKSQAVAFWCDPISGHATLYWYRQILGQGPELLVQFQDESVVDDSQLPKDRFSAERLKGVDSTLKIQPAELGDSAMYLCASRRGSSYNEQFFGPGTRLTVL.

V and J are TRBV12-1 and TRBJ1-2; TRBD1, the D gene given by the table, was not confirmed from the DNA. TRBV12-1 is reported as a pseudogene. The CDR3 loop spans 12 amino acids. CDR3 DNA: TGTGCCAGCAGCTGGGGACCGGGACAGCACACCTTC. Its protein product is CASSWGPGQHTF.

The chain carries TRBV28 and TRBJ2-4; TRBD1 aligns across 7 bases. J lost 0 bases, V lost 6 bases, and 17 bases had no gene match. Germline CDR1 is MDHEN and CDR2 is SYDVKM. This CDR3 comprises 19 residues. The CDR3 protein is CASSSWTGEVGIAKNIQYF. The DNA for the CDR3 is TGTGCCAGCAGCTCCTGGACAGGTGAAGTAGGTATAGCCAAAAACATTCAGTACTTC.

The chain couples TRBV4-3 to TRBJ2-2; TRBD1 matches at 10 bases. The CDR3 spans 13 residues. The V gene end was trimmed by 1 base and the J gene end by 14 bases; junction bases not matched to a gene: 4. CDR1 and CDR2 (germline): LGHNA, YSLEER. This CDR3 reads CASSQVDRGHLFF. Written as DNA, the CDR3 is TGCGCCAGCAGCCAAGTTGACAGGGGGCATCTGTTTTTT.